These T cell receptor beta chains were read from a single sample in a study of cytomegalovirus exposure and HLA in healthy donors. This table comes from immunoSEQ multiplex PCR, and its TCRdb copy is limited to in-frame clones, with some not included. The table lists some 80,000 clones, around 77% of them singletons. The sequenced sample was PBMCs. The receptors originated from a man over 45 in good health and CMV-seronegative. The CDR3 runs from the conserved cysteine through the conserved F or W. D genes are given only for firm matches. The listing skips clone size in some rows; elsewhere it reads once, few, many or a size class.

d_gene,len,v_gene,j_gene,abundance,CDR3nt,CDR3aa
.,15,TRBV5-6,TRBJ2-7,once,TGTGCCAGCAGCTTGCCCCAGAACGGGGATTACGAGCAGTACTTC,CASSLPQNGDYEQYF
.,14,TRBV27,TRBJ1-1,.,TGTGCCAGCAGTTTATTTGGGGCGAACACTGAAGCTTTCTTT,CASSLFGANTEAFF
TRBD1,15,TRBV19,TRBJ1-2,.,TGTGCCAGTAGTATCCTAACGACAGGGGGCGGGAGCTACACCTTC,CASSILTTGGGSYTF
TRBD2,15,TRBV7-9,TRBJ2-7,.,TGTGCCAGCAGCCCCCGGACTAGCGGCCACTACGAGCAGTACTTC,CASSPRTSGHYEQYF
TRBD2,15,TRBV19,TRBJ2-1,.,TGTGCCAGTAAAGTGGTAGCGGGGGGGCTTCGGGAGCAGTTCTTC,CASKVVAGGLREQFF
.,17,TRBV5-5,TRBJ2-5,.,TGTGCCAGCAGCTTGGTGAGGCCTGCAAGCCGCCAAGAGACCCAGTACTTC,CASSLVRPASRQETQYF
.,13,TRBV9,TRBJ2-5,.,TGTGCCAGCAGCGGGGACTGGCAAGAGACCCAGTACTTC,CASSGDWQETQYF
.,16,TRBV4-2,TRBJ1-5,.,TGTGCCAGCAGCCAAGATACGGGATCTAGCAATCAGCCCCAGCATTTT,CASSQDTGSSNQPQHF
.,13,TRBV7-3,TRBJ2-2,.,TGTGCCAGCAGCCCCCGCCCGGCCGGGGAGCTGTTTTTT,CASSPRPAGELFF
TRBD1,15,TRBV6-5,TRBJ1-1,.,TGTGCCAGCAGCCCCCACAGGGGTTCGAACACTGAAGCTTTCTTT,CASSPHRGSNTEAFF
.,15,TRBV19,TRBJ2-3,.,TGTGCCAGTAGTGCCCCAGGGGCGCTTGCAGATACGCAGTATTTT,CASSAPGALADTQYF
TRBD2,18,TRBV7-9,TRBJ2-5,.,TGTTCCAGCAGCCAAAGGGCACTAGCGGGGGACCCTCCGGAGACCCAGTACTTC,CSSSQRALAGDPPETQYF
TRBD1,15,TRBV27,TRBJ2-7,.,TGTGCCAGCAGCAGATCCCGGGACAGGAGCTACGAGCAGTACTTC,CASSRSRDRSYEQYF
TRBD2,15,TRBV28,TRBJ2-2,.,TGTGCCAGCACCTCCGGGGGGGCGAACACCGGGGAGCTGTTTTTT,CASTSGGANTGELFF
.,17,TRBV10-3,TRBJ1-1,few,TGTGCCATCAGTGAGTCAATTACTGAGATTTGGCGGACTGAAGCTTTCTTT,CAISESITEIWRTEAFF
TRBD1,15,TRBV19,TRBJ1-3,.,TGTGCCACCGGGGACAGGGTGGATTCTGGAAACACCATATATTTT,CATGDRVDSGNTIYF
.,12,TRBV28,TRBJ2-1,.,TGTGCCAGCAGTTTACCCCCCGATGAGCAGTTCTTC,CASSLPPDEQFF
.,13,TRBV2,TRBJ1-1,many,TGTGCCAGCAGTGAGGGAGAGAACACTGAAGCTTTCTTT,CASSEGENTEAFF
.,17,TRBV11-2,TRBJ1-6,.,TGTGCCAGCAGCCCGCGGACACAAAGCTCCTATAATTCACCCCTCCACTTT,CASSPRTQSSYNSPLHF
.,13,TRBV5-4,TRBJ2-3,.,TGTGCCAGCAGCGGGGGGGGCACAGATACGCGGTATTTT,CASSGGGTDTRYF
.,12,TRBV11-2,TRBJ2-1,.,TGTGCCAGCAGCTTTATTACGGGGTTGCAGTTCTTC,CASSFITGLQFF
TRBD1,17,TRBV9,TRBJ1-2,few,TGTGCCAGCAGCGAGGGGACAGGGGGGTTCTCTATCTATGGCTACACCTTC,CASSEGTGGFSIYGYTF
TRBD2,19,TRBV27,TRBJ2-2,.,TGTGCCAGCAGTTGGGGACGGGGAGGCGGGGGGGGCACTACCGGGGAGCTGTTTTTT,CASSWGRGGGGGTTGELFF
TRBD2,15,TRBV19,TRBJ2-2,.,TGTGCCAGTAGTTTTAGCGGGGGGAACACCGGGGAGCTGTTTTTT,CASSFSGGNTGELFF
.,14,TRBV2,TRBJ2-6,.,TGTGCCAGCAGTGTGTCCACTGGGGCCAACGTCCTGACTTTC,CASSVSTGANVLTF
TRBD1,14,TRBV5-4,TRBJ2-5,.,TGTGCCAGCAGCCCCGGGACAGACCAAGAGACCCAGTACTTC,CASSPGTDQETQYF
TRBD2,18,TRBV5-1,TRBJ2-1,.,TGCGCCAGCAGCGGACACCTTAGCGGGGGGGCCCCCTACAATGAGCAGTTCTTC,CASSGHLSGGAPYNEQFF
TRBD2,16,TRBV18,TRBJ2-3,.,TGTGCCAGCTCAGTACGGACTAGCGGGGAACCAGATACGCAGTATTTT,CASSVRTSGEPDTQYF
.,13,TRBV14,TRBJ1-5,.,TGTGCCAGCAGCCTTGGCGGCGGGGGGCCCCAGCATTTT,CASSLGGGGPQHF
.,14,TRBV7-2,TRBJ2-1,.,TGTGCCAGCAGCTTAGGGCCCAGGGTTAATGAGCAGTTCTTC,CASSLGPRVNEQFF
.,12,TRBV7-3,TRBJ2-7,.,TGTGCCAGCAGGCAACATTCCTACGAGCAGTACTTC,CASRQHSYEQYF
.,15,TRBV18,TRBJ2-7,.,TGTGCCAGCTCACCACGTACCAATGGCCACTACGAGCAGTACTTC,CASSPRTNGHYEQYF
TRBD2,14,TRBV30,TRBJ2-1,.,TGTGCCTGGAGACTCGCGGGGGGACGCGGAAAGCAGTTCTTC,CAWRLAGGRGKQFF
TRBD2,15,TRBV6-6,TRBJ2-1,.,TGTGCCAGCGGGTACCGGGGGGGCCCTAGGGATGAGCAGTTCTTC,CASGYRGGPRDEQFF
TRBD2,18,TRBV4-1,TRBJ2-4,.,TGCGCCAGCAGCCCGGGACTAGCGGGGGGATTAGCCAAAAACATTCAGTACTTC,CASSPGLAGGLAKNIQYF
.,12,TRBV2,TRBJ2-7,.,TGTGCCACCCGACAGAATTCCTACGAGCAGTACTTC,CATRQNSYEQYF
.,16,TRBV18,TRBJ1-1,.,TGTGCCAGCTCACCTTACTGGACCACCGGAGGTACTGAAGCTTTCTTT,CASSPYWTTGGTEAFF
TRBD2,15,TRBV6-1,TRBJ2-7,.,TGTGCCAGCAGGGTAGTGAGCGGGGGCCCCTACGAGCAGTACTTC,CASRVVSGGPYEQYF
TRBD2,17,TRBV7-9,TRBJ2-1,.,TGTGCCAGCAGCTTCCATCCCGGACTAGCGGAGTTTAATGAGCAGTTCTTC,CASSFHPGLAEFNEQFF
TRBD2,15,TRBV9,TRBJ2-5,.,TGTGCCAGCAGCGGCACAGCGGGGCTTCAAGAGACCCAGTACTTC,CASSGTAGLQETQYF
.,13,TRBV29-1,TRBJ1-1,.,TGCAGCGTTGAAAGGACAAGTAACACTGAAGCTTTCTTT,CSVERTSNTEAFF
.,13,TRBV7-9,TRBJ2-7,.,TGTGCCAGCAGCTTAGCCCAAGACTACGAGCAGTACTTC,CASSLAQDYEQYF
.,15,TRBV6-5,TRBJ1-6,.,TGTGCCAGCAGTTACTCGCCCCAGGGTCTTTCACCCCTCCACTTT,CASSYSPQGLSPLHF
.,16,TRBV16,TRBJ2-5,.,TGTGCCAGCAGCCAATCGACTAGTCAGTACCAAGAGACCCAGTACTTC,CASSQSTSQYQETQYF
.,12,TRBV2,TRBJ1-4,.,TGTGCCAGCAGTGAACAGGGAGAAAAACTGTTTTTT,CASSEQGEKLFF
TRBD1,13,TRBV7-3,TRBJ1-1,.,TGTGCCAGCATGACCGGGACAGGCACTGAAGCTTTCTTT,CASMTGTGTEAFF
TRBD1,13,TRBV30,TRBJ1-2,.,TGTGCCTGGGCTCGGGACAGGCCGTATGGCTACACCTTC,CAWARDRPYGYTF
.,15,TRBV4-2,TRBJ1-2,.,TGTGCCAGCACTACTCACGGGAGTGGAACTATGGCTAGGACCTTC,CASTTHGSGTMARTF
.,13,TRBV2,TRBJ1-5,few,TGTGCCAGCGTGGGGGCACCGTATCAGCCCCAGCATTTT,CASVGAPYQPQHF
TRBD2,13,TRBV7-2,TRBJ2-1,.,TGTGCCAGCAGCTCCTTAGCGGGGGACCCGCGGTTCTTC,CASSSLAGDPRFF
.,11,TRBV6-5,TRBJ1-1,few,TGTGCCAGCAACAAGAACACTGAAGCTTTCTTT,CASNKNTEAFF